This T cell receptor beta chain stems from a study of identical twins. Worth noting for this clonotype: Its antigen remains unidentified.

This CDR3 spans 15 amino acids. CDR1 is SGHRS, CDR2 YFSETQ, per germline. Trimming stripped 1 base from V and 4 bases from J, with 14 bases between. General study results and limits: Cross-sectional statistical analysis was relied on for the conclusions, without the same donors being followed. Excess twin sharing in beta out-of-frame sequences was weaker.

TCRdb ran MiXCR on the 5' RACE reads and lists one entry per CDR3 protein. The repertoire has 500,000 or so distinct CDR3 sequences, 14% of them found once; the top ten carry approximately 1%. This same sample was also part of a study on yellow fever vaccine responses in identical twins.

The chain links TRBV5-1 to TRBJ2-5; a weak D match, TRBD2 (6 bases). Specimen: CD4+ T cells sorted from blood. This TCR was recovered from a young woman in good health. Here the CDR3 DNA reads TGCGCCAGCAGCTTGTCGGCAGGGCGGGGAGAGACCCAGTACTTC. Translating gives CASSLSAGRGETQYF. The variable domain in full, with the rest retrieved from reference TRBV5-1 and TRBJ2-5, is KAGVTQTPRYLIKTRGQQVTLSCSPISGHRSVSWYQQTPGQGLQFLFEYFSETQRNKGNFPGRFSGRQFSNSRSEMNVSTLELGDSALYLCASSLSAGRGETQYFGPGTRLLVL.